A selection of T cell receptor beta chains follows, all from one sample in a study of T-cell memory formation after mild COVID-19. TCRdb reprocessed the 5' RACE reads via MiXCR and lists one record per CDR3 protein. The table lists approximately 270,000 distinct CDR3 sequences, around 16% of them singletons, with approximately 23% in the top ten. Input material: PBMCs or a T cell subset sorted from them (not recorded which). Every receptor here comes from a man between 18 and 29 years old who had mild COVID-19 (a few samples of this study predate the infection). Cell type and time point are not known. CDR3s include the opening cysteine and the closing phenylalanine or tryptophan. The D gene is left open where the match is weak. Some rows mark clone size as missing; the rest say once, few, many or name a class of expanded clone.

j_call | d_call | clone_size | v_call | cdr3_nt | cdr3_aa
TRBJ2-7 | . | few | TRBV6-6 | TGTGCCAGCAGGCTGGGGACACATTACGAGCAGTACTTC | CASRLGTHYEQYF
TRBJ1-1 | . | few | TRBV2 | TGTGCCAGCAGTGACGTGATCGGGGGAAGGGCTTTCTTT | CASSDVIGGRAFF
TRBJ1-5 | . | once | TRBV5-1 | TGCGCCAGCAGCTTGGAAGGGGGGCCCAATCAGCCCCAGCATTTT | CASSLEGGPNQPQHF
TRBJ2-2 | TRBD2 | few | TRBV7-6 | TGTGCCAGCACCCCGGGGAGCGGGGGGAACACCGGGGAGCTGTTTTTT | CASTPGSGGNTGELFF
TRBJ2-5 | . | many | TRBV4-1 | TGCGCCAGCAGCCTTTTCGGGGCACTCGGGGAGACCCAGTACTTC | CASSLFGALGETQYF
TRBJ2-2 | . | many | TRBV6-2/TRBV6-3 | TGTGCCAGCAGTCAAGGACTCTATGCTCGACAACTCCCCCCCACTTACGCGAACACCGGGGAGCTGTTTTTT | CASSQGLYARQLPPTYANTGELFF
TRBJ2-3 | . | . | TRBV7-2 | TGTGCCAGCAGACTTGGACGAGGACCAGATACGCAGTATTTT | CASRLGRGPDTQYF
TRBJ2-2 | . | . | TRBV15 | TGTGCCACCAGCAGACGGGGACCGAAGGGGGAGCTGTTTTTT | CATSRRGPKGELFF
TRBJ2-2 | TRBD1 | few | TRBV7-2 | TGTGCCAGCAGCTTAGCTGGGACAGGGGGATTCGGGGAGCTGTTTTTT | CASSLAGTGGFGELFF
TRBJ2-3 | . | . | TRBV5-6 | TGTGCCAGCAGCCGGAGCGGGAGCACAGATACGCAGTATTTT | CASSRSGSTDTQYF
TRBJ2-1 | . | . | TRBV5-1 | TGCGCCAGCAGCGACCTAGGGGACAATGAGCAGTTCTTC | CASSDLGDNEQFF
TRBJ1-5 | . | few | TRBV18 | TGTGCCAGCTCGTCGGTGAGCAATCAGCCCCAGCATTTT | CASSSVSNQPQHF
TRBJ2-5 | TRBD1 | . | TRBV25-1 | TGTGCCAGGGGGCAGACAGGGATTTTC | CARGQTGIF
TRBJ1-3 | . | . | TRBV12-3/TRBV12-4 | TGTGCCAGCAGTTTAGGCGCGCAATCTGGAAACACCATATATTTT | CASSLGAQSGNTIYF
TRBJ2-7 | . | many | TRBV27 | TGTGCCAGCAGTTTCAGTGCTTCCTCCTACGAGCAGTACTTC | CASSFSASSYEQYF
TRBJ1-6 | . | . | TRBV9 | TGTGCCAGCAGCCTATCCCTACAGAGCGACCTTAATTCACCCCTCCACTTT | CASSLSLQSDLNSPLHF
TRBJ2-3 | TRBD1 | few | TRBV28 | TGTGCCAGCAGTTTCGGGACAGGGTCGAGCACAGATACGCAGTATTTT | CASSFGTGSSTDTQYF
TRBJ1-1 | . | . | TRBV20-1 | TGCAGTGCTCGATCACAGGGAGGCACTGAAGCTTTCTTT | CSARSQGGTEAFF
TRBJ1-3 | . | few | TRBV5-1 | TGCGCCAGCAGCTTGGAGGTCTCCTTTACGGGTCCTGGAAACACCATATATTTT | CASSLEVSFTGPGNTIYF
TRBJ1-1 | . | . | TRBV5-5 | TGTGCCAGCAGCCTTAGGCAGACAGCGATGAACACTGAAGCTTTCTTT | CASSLRQTAMNTEAFF
TRBJ1-5 | TRBD1 | few | TRBV7-9 | TGTGCCAGCAGCTTAGGACAGGGGGCCCAGCCCCAGCATTTT | CASSLGQGAQPQHF
TRBJ2-2 | TRBD2 | few | TRBV7-3 | TGTGCCAGCAGCTTATGGCTAGCGGGGCAATCCGGGGAGCTGTTTTTT | CASSLWLAGQSGELFF
TRBJ1-6 | . | few | TRBV7-9 | TGTGCCAGCAGCTTTGGGGGACCTCATAATTCACCCCTCCACTTT | CASSFGGPHNSPLHF
TRBJ2-5 | TRBD1 | . | TRBV6-2/TRBV6-3 | TGTGCCATCGCGGGACAGGGGCTAGAAGAGACCCAGTACTTC | CAIAGQGLEETQYF
TRBJ1-5 | TRBD1 | few | TRBV12-3/TRBV12-4 | TGTGCCAGCAGCCCGGGACAGCATAGCAATCAGCCCCAGCATTTT | CASSPGQHSNQPQHF
TRBJ1-1 | . | few | TRBV7-2 | TGTGCCAGCAGCTTAGATCGGGGGGGCACTGAAGCTTTCTTT | CASSLDRGGTEAFF
TRBJ2-7 | . | . | TRBV5-1 | TGCGCCAGCAGCTTGGATCTGGCCTCCTACGAGCAGTACTTC | CASSLDLASYEQYF
TRBJ1-2 | . | . | TRBV7-9 | TGTGCCAGCACCTTGGGAGGGGTGAACTATGGCTACACCTTC | CASTLGGVNYGYTF
TRBJ2-2 | . | few | TRBV24-1 | TGTGCCACCAGTGCAGGGGAAGTTGCCGGGGAGCTGTTTTTT | CATSAGEVAGELFF
TRBJ2-7 | . | many | TRBV5-1 | TGCGCCAGCAGCTTGGCAGGTCAGACCTACGAGCAGTACTTC | CASSLAGQTYEQYF
TRBJ1-2 | TRBD1 | . | TRBV9 | TGTGCCAGCAGCGTAGAGGGACAGGGGCGTTACGGCTACACCTTC | CASSVEGQGRYGYTF
TRBJ1-6 | . | . | TRBV27 | TGTGCCAGCAGCCCAGGGATGACATCCTATAATTCACCCCTCCACTTT | CASSPGMTSYNSPLHF
TRBJ2-7 | . | few | TRBV20-1 | TGCAGTGCTAGTGGGCGGGGCTCCTACGAGCAGTACTTC | CSASGRGSYEQYF
TRBJ1-1 | . | . | TRBV6-1 | TGTGCCAGCAGTGTAAATGGGCAGGGAGGGACTGAAGCTTTCTTT | CASSVNGQGGTEAFF
TRBJ2-3 | . | . | TRBV7-3 | TGTGCCAGCAGCCAGAGTGGGGTTACCACAGATACGCAGTATTTT | CASSQSGVTTDTQYF
TRBJ2-1 | . | once | TRBV5-1 | TGCGCCAGCAGCCCTTACCCTAGGGGGAAGGATGAGCAGTTCTTC | CASSPYPRGKDEQFF
TRBJ2-1 | TRBD2 | . | TRBV20-1 | TGCAGTGCTATTAGCGGGGGGCGCTTTGAGCATTTCTTC | CSAISGGRFEHFF
TRBJ1-2 | . | . | TRBV6-6 | TGTGCCAGCAGTCGGGACCTGAGGGGCTATGGCTACACCTTC | CASSRDLRGYGYTF
TRBJ2-2 | . | few | TRBV29-1 | TGCAGCGTTGGGGAGACTGCGACCGGGGAGCTGTTTTTT | CSVGETATGELFF
TRBJ2-1 | TRBD2 | many | TRBV5-1 | TGCGCCAGCAGCTTGGGGCCCGTTAAAGCGGGGTACAATGAGCAGTTCTTC | CASSLGPVKAGYNEQFF
TRBJ1-2 | . | few | TRBV20-1 | TGCAGTGCTAGAGATCGGGGTACAGGGACCTATGGCTACACCTTC | CSARDRGTGTYGYTF